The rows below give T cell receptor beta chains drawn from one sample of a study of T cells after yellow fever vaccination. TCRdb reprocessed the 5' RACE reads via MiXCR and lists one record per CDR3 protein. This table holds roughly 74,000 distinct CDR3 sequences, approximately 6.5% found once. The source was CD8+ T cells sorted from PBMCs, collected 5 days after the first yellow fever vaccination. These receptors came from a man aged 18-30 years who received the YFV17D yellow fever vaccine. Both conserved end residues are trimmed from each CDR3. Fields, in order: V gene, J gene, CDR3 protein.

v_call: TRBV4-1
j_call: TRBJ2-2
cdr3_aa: ASSHSPPDSLNTGELF

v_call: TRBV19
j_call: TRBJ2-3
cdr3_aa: ASSIGGGGDTQY

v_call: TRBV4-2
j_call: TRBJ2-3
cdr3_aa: ASSPTEGADTQY

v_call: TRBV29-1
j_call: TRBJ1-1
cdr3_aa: SADPTAGGTEAF

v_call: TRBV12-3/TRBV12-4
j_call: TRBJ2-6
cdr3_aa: ASTDSGANVLT

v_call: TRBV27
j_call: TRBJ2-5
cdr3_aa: ASSFSGGPLETQY

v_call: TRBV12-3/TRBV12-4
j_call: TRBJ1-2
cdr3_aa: ASSSNGFGGYT

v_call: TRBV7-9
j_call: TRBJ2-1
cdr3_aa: ASSLVRPEQF

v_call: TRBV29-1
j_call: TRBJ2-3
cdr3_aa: SVSGLLPDTQY

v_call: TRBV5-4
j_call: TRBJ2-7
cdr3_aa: ASSLTGGNYEQY

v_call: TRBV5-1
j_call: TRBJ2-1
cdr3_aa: ASSLDGGEYNEQF

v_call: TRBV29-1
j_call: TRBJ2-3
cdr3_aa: SVGGLTGTGVGGTQY

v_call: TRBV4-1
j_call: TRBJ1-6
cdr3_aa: ASSHANQGRHYNSPLH

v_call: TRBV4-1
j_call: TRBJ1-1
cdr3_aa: ASSQSGAKVGAF